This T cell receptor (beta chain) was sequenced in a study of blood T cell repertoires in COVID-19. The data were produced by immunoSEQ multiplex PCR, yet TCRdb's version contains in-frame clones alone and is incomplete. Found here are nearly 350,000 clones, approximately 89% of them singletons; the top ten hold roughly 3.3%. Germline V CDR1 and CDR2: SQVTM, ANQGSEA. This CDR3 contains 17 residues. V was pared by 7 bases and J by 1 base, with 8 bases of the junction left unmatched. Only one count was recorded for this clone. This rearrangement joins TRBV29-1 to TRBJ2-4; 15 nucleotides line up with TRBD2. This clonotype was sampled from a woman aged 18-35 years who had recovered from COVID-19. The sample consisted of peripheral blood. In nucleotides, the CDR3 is TGCAGCGCCTTAGGACTAGCGGGAGGGAAGGCCAAAAACATTCAGTACTTC. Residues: CSALGLAGGKAKNIQYF.